This T cell receptor (beta chain) was documented in a study of blood T cell repertoires in COVID-19. CDR3 length: 15 residues. Germline values: CDR1 GTSNPN, CDR2 SVGIG (reference sequence). V lost 0 bases to trimming and J lost 7 bases, with 13 bases between them. Original methodology: For nucleated cells, counts were estimated from reference gene primer amplification. Method: immunoSEQ multiplex PCR; TCRdb's copy keeps in-frame clones and lacks some. D and trimming were read from the DNA, whereas the V and J calls and clone size are those reported in that table. The repertoire holds roughly 250,000 clones, with roughly 90% as singletons.

The TCR originated in a man aged 30 to 45 with acute or convalescent COVID-19. The gene calls are TRBV30 and TRBJ1-6; D call uncertain. Input material: peripheral blood. Here the CDR3 reads CAWSVSGLTNSPLHF. The CDR3 DNA reads as TGTGCCTGGAGTGTATCCGGACTTACAAATTCACCCCTCCACTTT.